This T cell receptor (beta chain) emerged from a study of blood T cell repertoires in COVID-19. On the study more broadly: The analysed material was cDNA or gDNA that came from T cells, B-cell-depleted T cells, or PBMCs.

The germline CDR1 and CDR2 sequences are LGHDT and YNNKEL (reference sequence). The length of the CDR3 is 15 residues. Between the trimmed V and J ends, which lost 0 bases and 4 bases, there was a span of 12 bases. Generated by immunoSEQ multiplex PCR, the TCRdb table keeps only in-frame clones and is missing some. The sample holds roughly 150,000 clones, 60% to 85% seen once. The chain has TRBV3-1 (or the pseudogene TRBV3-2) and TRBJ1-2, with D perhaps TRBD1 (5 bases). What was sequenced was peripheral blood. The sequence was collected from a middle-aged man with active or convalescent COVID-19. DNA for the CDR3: TGTGCCAGCAGCCAAGAGGCCCGGGGGGTCTATGGCTACACCTTC. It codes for CASSQEARGVYGYTF.